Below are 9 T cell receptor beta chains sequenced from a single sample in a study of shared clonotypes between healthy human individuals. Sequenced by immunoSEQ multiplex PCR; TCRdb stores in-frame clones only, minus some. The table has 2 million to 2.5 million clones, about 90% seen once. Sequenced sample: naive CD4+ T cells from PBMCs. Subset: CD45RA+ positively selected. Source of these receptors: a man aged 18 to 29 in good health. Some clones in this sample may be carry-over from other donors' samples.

The chain's CDR3 is CSAGLASPYEQYF. The CDR3 DNA reads as TGCAGCGCTGGACTAGCGAGTCCCTACGAGCAGTACTTC. This chain links TRBV29-1 with TRBJ2-7; TRBD2 aligns across 9 bases. The V and J ends lost 7 bases and 2 bases, in that order; junction bases with no gene match: 6. There are 13 residues in the CDR3. CDR1 is SQVTM and CDR2 is ANQGSEA in the germline V gene.

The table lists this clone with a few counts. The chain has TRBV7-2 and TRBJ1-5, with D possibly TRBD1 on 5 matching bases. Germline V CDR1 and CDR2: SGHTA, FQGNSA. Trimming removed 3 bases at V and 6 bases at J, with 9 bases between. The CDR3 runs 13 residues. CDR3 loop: CASSFTGGQPQHF. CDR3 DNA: TGTGCCAGCAGCTTTACGGGGGGTCAGCCCCAGCATTTT.

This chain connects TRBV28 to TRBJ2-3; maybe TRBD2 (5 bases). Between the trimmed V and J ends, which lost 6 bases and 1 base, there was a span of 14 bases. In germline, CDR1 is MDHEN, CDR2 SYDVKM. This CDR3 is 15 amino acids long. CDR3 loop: CASSLFSDRTDTQYF. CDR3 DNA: TGTGCCAGCAGCCTATTTAGCGATCGCACAGATACGCAGTATTTT.

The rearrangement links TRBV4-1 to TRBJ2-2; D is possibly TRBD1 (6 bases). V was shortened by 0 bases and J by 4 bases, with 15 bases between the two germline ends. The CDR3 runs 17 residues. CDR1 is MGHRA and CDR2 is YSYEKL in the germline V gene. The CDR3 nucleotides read TGCGCCAGCAGCCAAGAGTCCCGTACAGGGCGCACCGGGGAGCTGTTTTTT. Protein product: CASSQESRTGRTGELFF.

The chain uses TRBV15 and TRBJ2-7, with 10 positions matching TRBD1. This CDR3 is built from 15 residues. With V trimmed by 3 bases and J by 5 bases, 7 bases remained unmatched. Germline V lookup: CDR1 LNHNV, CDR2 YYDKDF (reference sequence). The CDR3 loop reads CATSRGTGEAHEQYF. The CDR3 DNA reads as TGTGCCACCAGCAGGGGGACAGGGGAGGCGCACGAGCAGTACTTC.

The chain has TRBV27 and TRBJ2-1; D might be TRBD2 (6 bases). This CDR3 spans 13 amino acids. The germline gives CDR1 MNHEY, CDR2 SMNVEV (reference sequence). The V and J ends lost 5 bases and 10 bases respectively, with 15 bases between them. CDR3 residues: CASSLVAAPEQFF. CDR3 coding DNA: TGTGCCAGCAGTCTAGTAGCGGCTCCAGAGCAGTTCTTC.

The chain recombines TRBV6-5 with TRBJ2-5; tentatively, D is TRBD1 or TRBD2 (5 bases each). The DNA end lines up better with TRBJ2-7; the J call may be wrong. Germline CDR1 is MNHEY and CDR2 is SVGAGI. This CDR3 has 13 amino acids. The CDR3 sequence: CASSYGGAPEQYF. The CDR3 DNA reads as TGTGCCAGCAGTTATGGGGGTGCTCCCGAGCAGTACTTC.

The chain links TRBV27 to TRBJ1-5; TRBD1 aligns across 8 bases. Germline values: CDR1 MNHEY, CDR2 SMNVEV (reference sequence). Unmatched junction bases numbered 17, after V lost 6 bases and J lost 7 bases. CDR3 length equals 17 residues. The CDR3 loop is CASSRRPGQAVDQPQHF. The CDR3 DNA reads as TGTGCCAGCAGCCGAAGACCGGGACAGGCTGTAGACCAGCCCCAGCATTTT.

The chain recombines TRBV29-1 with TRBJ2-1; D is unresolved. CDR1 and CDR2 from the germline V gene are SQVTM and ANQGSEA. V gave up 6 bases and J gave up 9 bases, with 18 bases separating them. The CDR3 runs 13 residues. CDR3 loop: CSVPGPVSGEQFF. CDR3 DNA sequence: TGCAGCGTCCCCGGACCTGTCTCTGGTGAGCAGTTCTTC.